This T cell receptor beta chain was profiled in a study of CD8 T cell repertoires and HIV-1 epitope variants. Study summary: Separate wells received one of Twenty-five Gag or Nef variant peptides. Controls were a CMV, EBV and flu peptide pool, Ebola AY9 negative control, and no-peptide well.

As to this clone: Its specificity is unknown.

The CDR3 spans 16 residues. Germline V gene data show CDR1 as MNHEY and CDR2 as SMNVEV (reference sequence). V was clipped by 3 bases and J by 0 bases; unmatched bases: 7. The table came from immunoSEQ multiplex PCR; TCRdb's copy has only in-frame clones and leaves some out. The data contain over 5,000 clones, roughly 65% of them singletons. This receptor was obtained from a male donor with HIV. V gene TRBV27 combines with J gene TRBJ2-7, with 8 bases identical to TRBD1. The sample comprised cultured CD8+ T cells derived from PBMCs. The CDR3 region has the DNA TGTGCCAGCAGTTTGGGCGGGACAGGATTCTCCTACGAGCAGTACTTC. This codes for CASSLGGTGFSYEQYF.